Below, 18 T cell receptor beta chains from the same sample are listed, as sequenced in a study of T cell responses to AZD1222 COVID-19 vaccine. TCRdb keeps only in-frame clones here, not all; method: immunoSEQ multiplex PCR. The sample yields approximately 220,000 clones, under 95% seen once. The source material was peripheral blood, sampled on day 0 of MenACWY control vaccination. The source of these receptors is an adult in good health.

The CDR3 sequence: CASTQEGIIGTEAFF. CDR3 DNA sequence: TGTGCCAGCACCCAAGAGGGGATTATTGGCACTGAAGCTTTCTTT. The chain joins TRBV6-5 to TRBJ1-1; perhaps TRBD1 as D (5 bases). The CDR3 length is 15 residues. Per germline, CDR1 MNHEY and CDR2 SVGAGI. Trimming took 7 bases from V and 4 from J, leaving 19 bases between them.

This clone was detected only a few times. The rearrangement uses TRBV5-1 and TRBJ1-6; TRBD1 is a possible D gene (6 bases). CDR1 and CDR2 (germline): SGHRS, YFSETQ. The V gene lost 4 bases and the J gene lost 5 bases, with 13 bases spanning the gap. The CDR3 extends over 15 amino acids. The DNA for the CDR3 is TGCGCCAGCAGCACCCGGGACACGAATAATTCACCCCTCCACTTT. Translated: CASSTRDTNNSPLHF.

The chain joins TRBV27 to TRBJ1-2; D remains unclear. CDR1 MNHEY and CDR2 SMNVEV come from the germline V gene (reference sequence). There are 15 residues in the CDR3. Trimming took off 0 bases at V and 1 base at J, with 9 bases between the two ends. The CDR3 sequence is CASSLSYGFNYGYTF. CDR3 bases: TGTGCCAGCAGTTTATCGTACGGGTTTAACTATGGCTACACCTTC.

The J gene is TRBJ2-7, the V gene TRBV10-3, with D perhaps matching TRBD1 (5 bases). CDR1 is ENHRY, CDR2 SYGVKD, per germline. Deletions cut 0 bases from V and 0 bases from J, with 9 bases between. This CDR3 has 15 residues. The CDR3 protein is CAISESWQGSYEQYF. CDR3 bases: TGTGCCATCAGTGAGTCCTGGCAGGGCTCCTACGAGCAGTACTTC.

This clone was seen only a few times. The chain recombines TRBV7-9 with TRBJ1-1, with D possibly being TRBD1 (6 bases). CDR1 is SEHNR, CDR2 FQNEAQ, per germline (reference sequence). CDR3 size: 14 residues. Trimming stripped 5 bases from V and 5 bases from J, with 15 bases between. The CDR3 coding sequence is TGTGCCAGCAGCCCCCAACAGGGTAGAACTGAAGCTTTCTTT. Translation gives CASSPQQGRTEAFF.

The V and J genes are TRBV10-3 and TRBJ2-2; the match to TRBD1 covers 12 bases. Unmatched junction bases numbered 6, after V lost 7 bases and J lost 6 bases. Per the germline V gene, CDR1 is ENHRY and CDR2 is SYGVKD. The CDR3 loop spans 15 amino acids. The CDR3 sequence: CAINSGTGGSGELFF. The DNA for the CDR3 is TGTGCCATCAATTCCGGGACAGGGGGCTCCGGGGAGCTGTTTTTT.

This chain uses TRBV5-1 with TRBJ1-1; possibly TRBD1 for D (5 bases). The V and J ends lost 0 bases and 4 bases respectively, with 13 bases between them. The CDR3 has 15 residues. Germline V CDR1 and CDR2: SGHRS, YFSETQ. The CDR3 spells CASSLGQGIGTEAFF. DNA for the CDR3: TGCGCCAGCAGCTTGGGTCAGGGAATTGGCACTGAAGCTTTCTTT.

This rearrangement joins TRBV7-2 to TRBJ2-2; 12 bases match TRBD1. Germline loops: CDR1 SGHTA, CDR2 FQGNSA. The CDR3 runs 17 residues. Trimming at V came to 1 base and at J to 7 bases, leaving 7 bases not matched to a gene. CDR3 sequence reads: CASSLEGTGGANGELFF. The CDR3 region has the DNA TGTGCCAGCAGCTTAGAAGGGACAGGGGGCGCAAACGGGGAGCTGTTTTTT.

The chain employs TRBV6-4 and TRBJ1-4; D remains ambiguous. V shed 6 bases and J shed 4 bases, with 24 bases lying between them. CDR3 size: 18 residues. Germline values: CDR1 MRHNA, CDR2 SNTAGT. The CDR3 region is CASRGRAGTRWSNEKLFF. The CDR3 DNA sequence: TGTGCCAGCAGGGGAAGAGCGGGAACCCGATGGAGTAATGAAAAACTGTTTTTT.

The J gene is TRBJ1-1, the V gene TRBV7-8; 7 nucleotides align to TRBD1. The V gene's germline CDR1 is SGHVS and CDR2 FQNEAQ. V gave up 5 bases and J gave up 2 bases; unmatched junction bases: 8. The CDR3 contains 15 residues. The CDR3 region is CASSLHGTVNTEAFF. The DNA for the CDR3 is TGTGCCAGCAGCCTCCACGGGACAGTTAACACTGAAGCTTTCTTT.

The rearrangement joins TRBV4-3 to TRBJ2-3, with D possibly being TRBD1 (5 bases). Germline V gene lookup returns CDR1 LGHNA and CDR2 YSLEER. CDR3 length: 15 amino acids. Trimming pared 1 base from V and 0 bases from J, leaving 8 bases between. CDR3 coding DNA: TGCGCCAGCAGCCAAGGACAGCCTAGCACAGATACGCAGTATTTT. Protein product: CASSQGQPSTDTQYF.

The chain recombines TRBV4-3 with TRBJ2-1, with TRBD1 identical over 9 bases. CDR1 is LGHNA, CDR2 YSLEER, per germline. The CDR3 is 15 residues long. The trim removed 4 bases at V and 6 bases at J, leaving 7 bases unmatched. The CDR3 DNA reads TGCGCCAGCAGCCCCGGGACAGGGTCCACCAATGAGCAGTTCTTC. It encodes CASSPGTGSTNEQFF.

This clone was counted a single time. The gene calls are TRBV18 and TRBJ1-1; unclear D gene. The CDR3 consists of 15 residues. V lost 2 bases to trimming and J lost 1 base, with 11 bases between them. CDR1 is KGHSH and CDR2 is LQKENI in the germline V gene. Here the CDR3 reads CASSPASSANTEAFF. DNA of the CDR3: TGTGCCAGCTCACCAGCGTCGTCGGCGAACACTGAAGCTTTCTTT.

The chain has TRBV10-3 and TRBJ2-5; a weak D match, TRBD2 (6 bases). The V end lost 3 bases, the J end lost 9 bases, and 17 bases lay between the germline ends. The CDR3 is made up of 14 amino acids. Germline V CDR1 and CDR2: ENHRY, SYGVKD. CDR3 residues: CAISDQSGLGAQYF. The CDR3 coding sequence is TGTGCCATCAGTGACCAGTCGGGACTTGGAGCCCAGTACTTC.

This chain uses TRBV6-5 with TRBJ1-2, with no clear D. This CDR3 has 12 amino acids. In germline, CDR1 is MNHEY, CDR2 SVGAGI. V was cut by 5 bases and J by 4 bases, with 8 bases left in between. CDR3 amino acids: CASSNDRYGYTF. The DNA for the CDR3 is TGTGCCAGCAGTAACGATCGCTATGGCTACACCTTC.

V and J are TRBV6-2 or TRBV6-3 and TRBJ1-5; D is possibly TRBD1 (5 bases). Germline V gene lookup returns CDR1 MNHEY and CDR2 SVGEGT. The CDR3 contains 15 residues. Trimming left V 2 bases short and J 0 bases short, with 8 bases between. CDR3 DNA: TGTGCCAGCAGTTACGGGGGTCATAGCAATCAGCCCCAGCATTTT. Protein product: CASSYGGHSNQPQHF.

The rearrangement uses TRBV14 and TRBJ2-6, with 11 bases fitting TRBD1. The V gene end was trimmed by 4 bases and the J gene end by 4 bases; junction bases not matched to a gene: 9. Germline lookup yields CDR1 SGHDN and CDR2 FVKESK. The CDR3 runs 18 residues. The DNA of the CDR3 is TGTGCCAGCAGCCCTACTCCGGGACAGGGGGTAGGGGCCAACGTCCTGACTTTC. It codes for CASSPTPGQGVGANVLTF.

This clone showed up just once. The chain carries TRBV5-6 and TRBJ1-2; perhaps TRBD1 as D (5 bases). Deletions cut 0 bases from V and 8 bases from J, with 17 bases between. Looked up from germline, CDR1 is SGHDT and CDR2 is YYEEEE. CDR3 length equals 15 residues. CDR3 DNA: TGTGCCAGCAGCTTGGTGTCCGGGGGTGTAAAGGGCTACACCTTC. Its translation is CASSLVSGGVKGYTF.